This T cell receptor beta chain was found in a study of CD8 T cells in Susac syndrome. The V gene end was trimmed by 6 bases and the J gene end by 4 bases; junction bases not matched to a gene: 13. The CDR3 loop spans 16 amino acids. Peripheral blood CD8+ and CD4+ T cells were profiled by TCR beta sequencing. The controls, all healthy donors, were matched for age and sex. It was negative isolation that provided the CD8+ and CD4+ T cells, whereas TEMRA cells were enriched by FACS. An input of roughly 0.5 to 1 ug of RNA was subjected to reverse transcription using random hexamers. Multiplex PCR with immunoSEQ amplified the TCR beta CDR3 across 54 Vbeta and 13 Jbeta. TCRdb reanalysed the immunoSEQ multiplex PCR reads using MiXCR and keeps one entry per CDR3 protein. The sample has about 130,000 distinct CDR3 sequences, around 96% seen once.

This receptor was obtained from a human donor in good health. The sequencing sample was made of CD4+ T cells from PBMCs. The V call is TRBV12-3 or TRBV12-4, the J call TRBJ2-7, with 9 bases identical to TRBD2. CDR3 nucleotides: TGTGCCAGCAGCCTAGCCCTGCTAGCGGGAACGTACGAGCAGTACTTC. It is translated as CASSLALLAGTYEQYF.